The rows below give T cell receptor beta chains drawn from one sample of a study of T cells in Graves' hyperthyroidism and ophthalmopathy. TCRdb re-called the multiplex PCR reads through MiXCR, storing one row per CDR3 protein. The sample has around 340,000 distinct CDR3 sequences, 17% seen once. The sample comprised blood. The receptors were gathered from a woman in her 30s with Graves' hyperthyroidism that later progressed to Graves' ophthalmopathy. Each CDR3 is given with its conserved first and last residue. The D gene is left open where the match is weak. Not all rows give a size; the values are once, few, many and, for expanded clones, a class.

>TRBD1|TRBV4-1|few|TRBJ2-2
CASSDHRGATGELFF
TGCGCCAGCAGTGACCACAGGGGCGCGACCGGGGAGCTGTTTTTT
>NA|TRBV12-3/TRBV12-4|many|TRBJ2-5
CASSLWEQGETQYF
TGTGCCAGCAGTTTGTGGGAACAGGGAGAGACCCAGTACTTC
>NA|TRBV3-1|NA|TRBJ1-1
CASSRMGGGPEAFF
TGTGCCAGCAGCCGTATGGGAGGGGGTCCTGAAGCTTTCTTT
>NA|TRBV19|NA|TRBJ1-5
CASRWTGSNQPQHF
TGTGCCAGTAGATGGACGGGTAGCAATCAGCCCCAGCATTTT
>NA|TRBV11-2|many|TRBJ1-2
CASRPSTGYGYTF
TGTGCCAGCAGACCTTCGACAGGCTATGGCTACACCTTC
>TRBD2|TRBV28|NA|TRBJ2-3
CASVAGGPYTQYF
TGTGCCAGCGTAGCGGGAGGGCCGTATACGCAGTATTTT
>TRBD1|TRBV5-1|NA|TRBJ1-6
CATSTGGLNSPLHF
TGCGCCACCTCGACAGGGGGCTTGAATTCACCCCTCCACTTT
>NA|TRBV3-1|NA|TRBJ2-7
CASSPAGKGSYEQYF
TGTGCCAGCAGCCCGGCGGGCAAGGGTTCCTACGAGCAGTACTTC
>NA|TRBV6-6|NA|TRBJ2-5
CASSYVGAHQETQYF
TGTGCCAGCAGTTACGTGGGGGCGCATCAAGAGACCCAGTACTTC
>NA|TRBV12-3/TRBV12-4|few|TRBJ1-5
CASSEGQIVHQPQHF
TGTGCCAGCAGCGAGGGACAAATCGTCCATCAGCCCCAGCATTTT
>NA|TRBV5-1|NA|TRBJ2-1
CASSAAGTGYEQFF
TGCGCCAGCAGCGCCGCCGGGACGGGCTATGAGCAGTTCTTC
>NA|TRBV6-2/TRBV6-3|once|TRBJ1-6
CASSYSTSPLHF
TGTGCCAGCAGTTACTCGACTTCACCCCTCCACTTT
>TRBD2|TRBV14|few|TRBJ2-7
CASSQASGRRRIPQYF
TGTGCCAGCAGCCAGGCTAGCGGGAGAAGAAGAATACCGCAGTACTTC
>NA|TRBV11-2|few|TRBJ2-1
CASSLDMSVGIRRGPGYNEQFF
TGTGCCAGCAGCTTAGATATGTCGGTGGGAATACGGCGGGGGCCCGGATACAATGAGCAGTTCTTC
>NA|TRBV11-1|many|TRBJ1-5
CASSLAPKQPQHF
TGTGCCAGCAGCTTAGCGCCAAAACAGCCCCAGCATTTT
>NA|TRBV7-9|few|TRBJ2-1
CASSLEGLPEQFF
TGTGCCAGCAGCTTGGAGGGGCTTCCAGAGCAGTTCTTC
>NA|TRBV7-9|NA|TRBJ2-7
CASSLPGHSYEQYF
TGTGCCAGCAGTTTACCGGGACACTCCTACGAGCAGTACTTC
>NA|TRBV6-1|many|TRBJ1-2
CASLLEVGSYGYTF
TGTGCCAGTCTACTTGAAGTCGGGTCCTATGGCTACACCTTC
>NA|TRBV6-2/TRBV6-3|NA|TRBJ2-6
CASSLRNFGANVLTF
TGTGCCAGCAGTTTAAGAAACTTCGGGGCCAACGTCCTGACTTTC
>NA|TRBV4-1|few|TRBJ1-1
CASRAEGGGNEAFF
TGCGCCAGCCGCGCCGAGGGAGGCGGTAATGAAGCTTTCTTT
>NA|TRBV5-1|many|TRBJ2-1
CASSDHLLTRNEQFF
TGCGCCAGCAGCGATCACCTGCTCACGCGGAATGAGCAGTTCTTC
>NA|TRBV14|NA|TRBJ2-2
CASSPWTHPGELFF
TGTGCCAGCAGCCCCTGGACCCATCCCGGGGAGCTGTTTTTT